The next 18 T cell receptor beta chains were all read from a single sample in a study of blood T cells in healthy people across ages. Together with a sample-barcoded 5' primer, a J-beta primer mix was included in a second PCR lasting roughly 6 to 12 cycles. TCRdb processed the 5' RACE reads anew with MiXCR; each CDR3 protein has one entry. The sample lists about 640,000 distinct CDR3 sequences; 45% to 65% were seen once. The specimen sequenced was blood. Source of these receptors: a man aged 60 to 75 in good health.

The chain uses TRBV20-1 and TRBJ2-5, with D perhaps TRBD1 or TRBD2 (6 bases each). The CDR3 runs to 13 residues. The ends were cut back, 3 bases at V and 11 bases at J, with 19 bases in the middle. CDR1 and CDR2 from the germline V gene are DFQATT and SNEGSKA (reference sequence). CDR3 sequence reads: CSASGGRDNEQYF. CDR3 bases: TGCAGTGCTAGCGGGGGCCGAGACAATGAGCAGTACTTC.

There are a few counts of this clonotype. The CDR3 is CAIRDKKEETQYF. CDR3 nucleotides: TGTGCCATCCGGGACAAAAAAGAAGAGACCCAGTACTTC. This rearrangement joins TRBV10-3 to TRBJ2-5; the D gene is possibly TRBD1 (6 bases). The CDR3 has 13 residues. From germline, CDR1 is ENHRY and CDR2 SYGVKD. Trimming cost V 8 bases and J 3 bases, with 13 bases left between them.

The gene calls are TRBV4-1 and TRBJ2-1; D is undetermined. From germline, CDR1 is MGHRA and CDR2 YSYEKL. The CDR3 totals 16 residues. The V gene lost 4 bases and the J gene lost 8 bases, with 21 bases spanning the gap. The CDR3 reads CASSRSAGAFQDEQFF. The CDR3 coding sequence is TGCGCCAGCAGCCGAAGTGCTGGCGCATTTCAGGATGAGCAGTTCTTC.

The V gene is TRBV6-6, the J gene TRBJ1-1; 8 bases map to TRBD1. V was pared by 7 bases and J by 4 bases, with 11 bases of the junction left unmatched. The CDR3 covers 15 residues. Germline values: CDR1 MNHNY, CDR2 SVGAGI (reference sequence). The CDR3 DNA sequence: TGTGCCAGCACTGAACCCAGGGGGCTTAGCACTGAAGCTTTCTTT. Amino acids: CASTEPRGLSTEAFF.

This chain joins TRBV20-1 and TRBJ1-1; tentatively, D is TRBD1 (5 bases). The V gene lost 6 bases and the J gene lost 4 bases, with 21 bases spanning the gap. There are 15 residues in the CDR3. Per germline, CDR1 DFQATT and CDR2 SNEGSKA (reference sequence). The CDR3: CSATSRQPHGTEAFF. The CDR3 coding sequence is TGCAGTGCCACCTCGAGACAGCCCCATGGCACTGAAGCTTTCTTT.

This sequence joins TRBV6-6 and TRBJ2-5; 10 bases align to TRBD1. Germline-derived CDR1 and CDR2 are MNHNY and SVGAGI (reference sequence). The length of the CDR3 is 14 residues. After removal of 6 bases from V and 11 bases from J, the junction contained 12 bases not matched to a gene. Here the CDR3 reads CASSTGTGVEEQYF. The CDR3 DNA sequence: TGTGCCAGCAGCACCGGGACAGGGGTAGAAGAGCAGTACTTC.

This clonotype was seen a handful of times. The chain is built from TRBV25-1 and TRBJ2-7; TRBD1 matches 9 bases. The J segment lost 2 bases and the V segment lost 6 bases, leaving 2 bases of the junction unmatched. Germline V gene lookup returns CDR1 MGHDK and CDR2 SYGVNS. CDR3 length: 13 residues. The CDR3 bases are TGTGCCAGCAGAGGGACAGGGCCCTACGAGCAGTACTTC. Protein product: CASRGTGPYEQYF.

This clonotype has only a few counts. The CDR3 bases are TGTGCCATCAGTGAACAGCGGGGGACACTCCAAGAGACCCAGTACTTC. The encoded protein is CAISEQRGTLQETQYF. The chain uses TRBV10-3 and TRBJ2-5, with 8 bases matching TRBD2. This CDR3 is built from 16 residues. V lost 3 bases to trimming and J lost 1 base; unmatched junction nucleotides: 7. From germline, CDR1 is ENHRY and CDR2 SYGVKD.

The chain uses TRBV7-9 and TRBJ2-3; 12 nucleotides match TRBD2. In germline, CDR1 is SEHNR, CDR2 FQNEAQ (reference sequence). The CDR3 is 16 amino acids. V dropped 3 bases and J dropped 6; count of bases not matched to a gene: 7. CDR3 amino acids: CASSFRTSGEVDTQYF. The CDR3, as DNA: TGTGCCAGCAGCTTCCGGACTAGCGGGGAGGTGGATACGCAGTATTTT.

The genes are TRBV5-1 and TRBJ2-6; D gene unclear. The CDR3 has 15 residues. V was cut by 1 base and J by 5 bases, with 10 bases left in between. Germline CDR1 is SGHRS and CDR2 is YFSETQ. The CDR3 DNA reads as TGCGCCAGCAGCTTGCAAGGGCCGCGGGCCAACGTCCTGACTTTC. This gives the protein CASSLQGPRANVLTF.

CDR3 bases: TGTGCCAGCAGCGTAGTTCCTAGCGGGGGCGGGAACCAAGAGACCCAGTACTTC. It specifies CASSVVPSGGGNQETQYF. This sequence joins TRBV9 and TRBJ2-5, with TRBD2 identical over 10 bases. V was clipped by 0 bases and J by 0 bases; unmatched bases: 8. From germline, CDR1 is SGDLS and CDR2 YYNGEE. The CDR3 runs to 18 residues. Based on the CDR3 plus reference TRBV9 and TRBJ2-5, the full variable domain is DSGVTQTPKHLITATGQRVTLRCSPRSGDLSVYWYQQSLDQGLQFLIQYYNGEERAKGNILERFSAQQFPDLHSELNLSSLELGDSALYFCASSVVPSGGGNQETQYFGPGTRLLVL.

This clonotype was seen a handful of times. The CDR3 here is CASSSGGMRTPLHF. The CDR3 DNA follows: TGTGCCAGCAGTTCAGGGGGGATGCGGACACCCCTCCACTTT. The chain uses TRBV28 and TRBJ1-6, with 7 bases fitting TRBD1. Germline V gives CDR1 MDHEN, CDR2 SYDVKM. The CDR3 consists of 14 residues. The trim removed 4 bases at V and 11 bases at J, leaving 8 bases unmatched.

There are a few counts of this clonotype. The CDR3 reads CASNSGGDENTEAFF. The CDR3 nucleotides read TGTGCCAGCAACTCCGGGGGGGACGAGAACACTGAAGCTTTCTTT. The chain joins TRBV28 to TRBJ1-1; D may be TRBD1 (5 bases). The CDR3 covers 15 residues. Trimming left V 7 bases short and J 1 base short, with 16 bases between. Germline-derived CDR1 and CDR2 are MDHEN and SYDVKM.

The chain uses TRBV27 and TRBJ2-7; D gene uncertain. The CDR3 is 15 amino acids. Trimming stripped 3 bases from V and 6 bases from J, with 18 bases between. Germline V CDR1 and CDR2: MNHEY, SMNVEV (reference sequence). CDR3 loop: CASSFRQDLSREQYF. The CDR3 DNA sequence: TGTGCCAGCAGTTTCCGGCAGGACCTATCCCGCGAGCAGTACTTC.

The chain links TRBV11-2 to TRBJ2-1; D may be TRBD2 (5 bases). With 2 bases removed from V and 2 bases from J, the gap between germline ends came to 13 bases. Germline V CDR1 and CDR2: SGHAT, FQNNGV. The CDR3 has 16 residues. The CDR3 bases are TGTGCCAGCAGCTTATATAGGGAGAGGCCCTACAATGAGCAGTTCTTC. Translated, it gives CASSLYRERPYNEQFF. The whole variable domain, remainder taken from reference TRBV11-2 and TRBJ2-1, is EAGVAQSPRYKIIEKRQSVAFWCNPISGHATLYWYQQILGQGPKLLIQFQNNGVVDDSQLPKDRFSAERLKGVDSTLKIQPAKLEDSAVYLCASSLYRERPYNEQFFGPGTRLTVL.

CDR3 residues: CATSPKTGDQETQYF. In DNA, the CDR3 is TGTGCCACCAGTCCCAAGACAGGCGATCAAGAGACCCAGTACTTC. The genes are TRBV24-1 and TRBJ2-5, with D possibly TRBD1 on 6 matching bases. V lost 6 bases and J 2 bases, leaving 15 bases between the germline ends. The CDR3 runs to 15 residues. Germline V gene lookup returns CDR1 KGHDR and CDR2 SFDVKD.

This clonotype was picked up many times. The gene calls are TRBV29-1 and TRBJ2-1; 8 positions match TRBD1. J lost 3 bases, V lost 7 bases, and 11 bases had no gene match. The CDR3 length is 15 residues. In germline, CDR1 is SQVTM, CDR2 ANQGSEA. The CDR3: CSAPTGANSYNEQFF. CDR3 nucleotide sequence: TGCAGCGCTCCGACAGGGGCCAATAGCTACAATGAGCAGTTCTTC.

This clonotype was picked up a small number of times. The chain employs TRBV6-2 or TRBV6-3 and TRBJ2-5, with no clear D. Trimming took 5 bases from V and 7 from J, leaving 11 bases between them. Germline assignment: CDR1 MNHEY and CDR2 SVGEGT. The CDR3 is 12 residues long. The CDR3, as DNA: TGTGCCAGCAGTCTCTCGAGCCGGACCCAGTACTTC. It is translated as CASSLSSRTQYF.